These 24 T cell receptor beta chains were all obtained from the same sample, sequenced in a study of T cell responses to AZD1222 COVID-19 vaccine (dated by TCRdb to the early 2020s). This specimen's time point label, interpreted: baseline before first vaccination. To prepare the library, the immunoSEQ multiplex PCR assay was applied. Held by TCRdb, this immuneACCESS table contains in-frame sequences only and omits some clones. Under half of the omission traces to an unresolved V gene where checked; the cause of the rest is unknown. This sample lists some 110,000 clones; roughly 88% were detected once. Roughly 2.6% of the sample is taken by the ten largest. This material consisted of peripheral blood, taken on day 0 of AZD1222 vaccination. The receptor set was obtained from an adult in good health.

This chain joins TRBV12-3 or TRBV12-4 and TRBJ2-1, with D possibly TRBD2 on 5 matching bases. CDR3 length: 11 residues. The V end lost 8 bases, the J end lost 6 bases, and 8 bases lay between the germline ends. Here the CDR3 DNA reads TGTGCCAGCGGGAGCGGCAATGAGCAGTTCTTC. Its translation is CASGSGNEQFF.

The rearrangement links TRBV5-6 to TRBJ2-2; 8 positions match TRBD1. The germline V gene has CDR1 SGHDT and CDR2 YYEEEE. J gave up 5 bases and V 4 bases, and 7 bases lay outside the gene matches. The CDR3 contains 15 residues. CDR3 in amino acids: CASSPSTGVTGELFF. CDR3 DNA: TGTGCCAGCAGCCCCTCGACAGGGGTTACCGGGGAGCTGTTTTTT.

The V gene is TRBV5-1, the J gene TRBJ2-1; tentative D call: TRBD2 (6 bases). This CDR3 contains 15 residues. The V gene lost 7 bases and the J gene lost 3 bases, with 17 bases spanning the gap. Per the germline V gene, CDR1 is SGHRS and CDR2 is YFSETQ. CDR3 residues: CASGTGTPIYNEQFF. Written as DNA, the CDR3 is TGCGCCAGCGGTACCGGGACTCCGATCTACAATGAGCAGTTCTTC.

The DNA for the CDR3 is TGCAGCGTGCAACAGGGATCTGGAAACACCATATATTTT. It codes for CSVQQGSGNTIYF. This chain connects TRBV29-1 to TRBJ1-3, with D perhaps TRBD1 (6 bases). Between the trimmed V and J ends, which lost 6 bases and 1 base, there was a span of 10 bases. The CDR3 is 13 amino acids. Germline lookup yields CDR1 SQVTM and CDR2 ANQGSEA.

This clone was seen a handful of times. CDR3 region: CASSEGSYSGTVQFF. In nucleotides, the CDR3 is TGTGCCAGCAGTGAGGGTTCTTATAGCGGGACGGTGCAGTTCTTC. V and J are TRBV2 and TRBJ2-1; 8 bases map to TRBD2. V lost 3 bases, J lost 12 bases, and 13 bases stayed unmatched. This CDR3 region has 15 residues. Germline values: CDR1 SNHLY, CDR2 FYNNEI.

The rearrangement uses TRBV7-2 and TRBJ1-2; a weak D match, TRBD1 (6 bases). Deletions cut 4 bases from V and 4 bases from J, with 13 bases between. Germline loops: CDR1 SGHTA, CDR2 FQGNSA. This CDR3 has 14 residues. CDR3 nucleotides: TGTGCCAGCAGCTCCATAACGGGGGCCTATGGCTACACCTTC. Protein: CASSSITGAYGYTF.

The V gene is TRBV6-5, the J gene TRBJ1-2; unclear D gene. Between the trimmed V and J ends, which lost 3 bases and 4 bases, there was a span of 9 bases. Per the germline V gene, CDR1 is MNHEY and CDR2 is SVGAGI. The CDR3 loop spans 13 amino acids. The CDR3 here is CASSYGGRYGYTF. CDR3 sequence (DNA): TGTGCCAGCAGTTATGGCGGGCGCTATGGCTACACCTTC.

This clone has only a few counts. This chain links TRBV2 with TRBJ2-7; no reliable D call. Trimming took 7 bases from V and 4 from J, leaving 23 bases between them. Germline CDR1 reads SNHLY; CDR2 reads FYNNEI. This CDR3 is 16 amino acids long. Here the CDR3 DNA reads TGTGCCAGCATCCCGACGATCGTCCGCGAAAGATACGAGCAGTACTTC. It is translated as CASIPTIVRERYEQYF. Looking up the rest from reference TRBV2 and TRBJ2-7 gives the full variable domain: EPEVTQTPSHQVTQMGQEVILRCVPISNHLYFYWYRQILGQKVEFLVSFYNNEISEKSEIFDDQFSVERPDGSNFTLKIRSTKLEDSAMYFCASIPTIVRERYEQYFGPGTRLTVT.

The rearrangement joins TRBV7-2 to TRBJ1-5; no reliable D call. CDR1 and CDR2 from the germline V gene are SGHTA and FQGNSA. V shed 5 bases and J shed 4 bases, with 12 bases lying between them. This CDR3 contains 14 residues. The CDR3 nucleotides are TGTGCCAGCAGCCCAAGAACAAGGAATCAGCCCCAGCATTTT. Protein sequence: CASSPRTRNQPQHF.

The chain joins TRBV6-5 to TRBJ2-2; 7 positions match TRBD1. Losses at the gene ends were 6 bases for V and 5 bases for J; bases not matched to a gene: 3. The germline gives CDR1 MNHEY, CDR2 SVGAGI. The CDR3 sequence is 13 residues long. The CDR3 sequence is CASSDRETGELFF. CDR3 in DNA: TGTGCCAGCAGCGACAGGGAGACCGGGGAGCTGTTTTTT.

The CDR3 reads CASSLALASSETQYF. Here the CDR3 DNA reads TGTGCCAGCAGCTTGGCCCTAGCGAGTTCAGAGACCCAGTACTTC. The chain combines TRBV5-4 with TRBJ2-5, with D maybe TRBD2 (6 bases). This CDR3 spans 15 amino acids. Germline loops: CDR1 SGHNT, CDR2 YYREEE (reference sequence). V was shortened by 0 bases and J by 4 bases, with 13 bases between the two germline ends. Full variable domain (rest looked up from reference TRBV5-4 and TRBJ2-5): ETGVTQSPTHLIKTRGQQVTLRCSSQSGHNTVSWYQQALGQGPQFIFQYYREEENGRGNFPPRFSGLQFPNYSSELNVNALELDDSALYLCASSLALASSETQYFGPGTRLLVL.

J is TRBJ2-3 and V is TRBV15, with a tentative D call TRBD1 (5 bases). The CDR3 is made up of 13 amino acids. V lost 6 bases, J lost 0 bases, and 7 bases lay in between. Per the germline V gene, CDR1 is LNHNV and CDR2 is YYDKDF (reference sequence). CDR3 protein: CATRAGSTDTQYF. In DNA, the CDR3 is TGTGCCACCAGGGCAGGGAGCACAGATACGCAGTATTTT. The full variable domain, completed using reference TRBV15 and TRBJ2-3, is DAMVIQNPRYQVTQFGKPVTLSCSQTLNHNVMYWYQQKSSQAPKLLFHYYDKDFNNEADTPDNFQSRRPNTSFCFLDIRSPGLGDTAMYLCATRAGSTDTQYFGPGTRLTVL.

V gene TRBV27 combines with J gene TRBJ2-7, with D uncertain. Germline V gene data show CDR1 as MNHEY and CDR2 as SMNVEV (reference sequence). The CDR3 is 13 amino acids. V was trimmed by 2 bases and J by 4 bases, leaving 9 bases between them. The CDR3 loop is CASSLGSEYEQYF. Here the CDR3 DNA reads TGTGCCAGCAGTTTAGGGTCCGAATACGAGCAGTACTTC.

This clone occurred a few times. This chain uses TRBV2 with TRBJ2-1; 11 bases align to TRBD2. V shed 5 bases and J 8 bases; nucleotides not matched to a gene: 5. CDR3 length: 14 residues. From germline, CDR1 is SNHLY and CDR2 FYNNEI. CDR3 coding DNA: TGTGCCAGCAGTCCCACTAGCGGGAGCGATGAGCAGTTCTTC. Protein sequence: CASSPTSGSDEQFF.

The V gene is TRBV5-1, the J gene TRBJ2-1; 14 nucleotides line up with TRBD2. Unmatched junction bases numbered 9, after V lost 2 bases and J lost 8 bases. Per the germline V gene, CDR1 is SGHRS and CDR2 is YFSETQ. There are 17 residues in the CDR3. CDR3 residues: CASSFGTSGGVLYEQFF. The CDR3 DNA reads as TGCGCCAGCAGCTTCGGGACTAGCGGGGGTGTTCTGTATGAGCAGTTCTTC.

J is TRBJ1-1 and V is TRBV18, with TRBD1 as a possible D gene (5 bases). The V end was cut by 5 bases, the J end by 1 base, with 8 bases between. This CDR3 has 13 amino acids. The germline V gene encodes CDR1 KGHSH and CDR2 LQKENI. The CDR3 sequence is CASSFQGNTEAFF. The CDR3 region has the DNA TGTGCCAGCTCATTCCAGGGGAACACTGAAGCTTTCTTT.

A single count supports this clone. V and J are TRBV28 and TRBJ1-2; weak D call: TRBD1 (6 bases). The CDR3 is 13 amino acids. The germline V and J ends were trimmed by 6 bases and 4 bases, with 12 bases remaining between them. Germline CDR1 MDHEN, CDR2 SYDVKM. CDR3 loop: CASSQQGGYGYTF. CDR3 coding DNA: TGTGCCAGCAGCCAACAGGGAGGCTATGGCTACACCTTC.

V usage is TRBV9 and J usage is TRBJ2-1, with TRBD2 matching 7 bases. The CDR3 consists of 16 residues. Germline V gene data show CDR1 as SGDLS and CDR2 as YYNGEE. Trimming removed 0 bases from V and 6 bases from J; junction bases left unmatched: 9. CDR3 amino acids: CASSVALAAGGNEQFF. DNA for the CDR3: TGTGCCAGCAGCGTAGCTCTAGCGGCTGGGGGCAATGAGCAGTTCTTC.

This rearrangement joins TRBV6-2 or TRBV6-3 to TRBJ2-7; TRBD1 is a possible D gene (6 bases). The CDR3 consists of 13 residues. V lost 6 bases to trimming and J lost 3 bases, with 12 bases between them. Looked up from germline, CDR1 is MNHEY and CDR2 is SVGEGT. CDR3 sequence reads: CASSSEGHYEQYF. The CDR3 region has the DNA TGTGCCAGCAGCAGCGAGGGACACTACGAGCAGTACTTC.

This clone was recorded a few times. The gene calls are TRBV7-3 and TRBJ2-7; 10 nucleotides align to TRBD2. V was pared by 6 bases and J by 7 bases, with 9 bases of the junction left unmatched. The CDR3 runs 14 residues. The germline V gene encodes CDR1 SGHTA and CDR2 FQGTGA. In nucleotides, the CDR3 is TGTGCCAGCAGTCTCAGCGGGGGGGCCGGAGAGCAGTACTTC. Translation: CASSLSGGAGEQYF.

This CDR3 reads CASSSSGTGEGYTF. DNA of the CDR3: TGTGCCAGCAGCTCCTCCGGGACAGGGGAGGGCTACACCTTC. The chain is built from TRBV3-1 (or the pseudogene TRBV3-2) and TRBJ1-2; 10 nucleotides line up with TRBD1. CDR1 LGHDT and CDR2 YNNKEL come from the germline V gene (reference sequence). This CDR3 region has 14 residues. V lost 5 bases and J lost 8; bases outside the gene matches: 8.

The V and J genes are TRBV28 and TRBJ1-1; unclear D gene. Per the germline V gene, CDR1 is MDHEN and CDR2 is SYDVKM. The CDR3 has 15 amino acids. Trimming shortened V by 4 bases and J by 1 base, and 13 bases separated the two germline ends. The DNA of the CDR3 is TGTGCCAGCAGTTCCGCCTTAATTGGGAACACTGAAGCTTTCTTT. Translating it yields CASSSALIGNTEAFF.

This chain joins TRBV7-9 and TRBJ1-5; D not resolved. Germline V gene lookup returns CDR1 SEHNR and CDR2 FQNEAQ (reference sequence). The CDR3 has 12 residues. The V end was cut by 1 base, the J end by 9 bases, with 7 bases between. As DNA, the CDR3 is TGTGCCAGCAGCTTAGAAGGGTGGCCCCAGCATTTT. Amino acid sequence: CASSLEGWPQHF.

The CDR3 coding sequence is TGCAGGGCGAGTCGAGGGAACGCCTATAATTCACCCCTCCACTTT. This gives the protein CRASRGNAYNSPLHF. The chain couples TRBV20-1 to TRBJ1-6, with D unclear. The germline CDR1 and CDR2 sequences are DFQATT and SNEGSKA (reference sequence). The CDR3 spans 15 residues.